The TCR beta chain described here comes from a study of blood T cell repertoires in COVID-19. Overall study: In each case, the material was cDNA or gDNA derived from T cells, B-cell-depleted T cells, or PBMCs.

In the study's own analysis: Reference gene primers were amplified, and this amplification served to estimate nucleated cell counts. Using immunoSEQ multiplex PCR, the repertoire was profiled, and TCRdb retains in-frame clones only, with some absent. V and J calls and clone size are those listed in that table; D and trimming were worked out from the DNA. The sample records more than 80,000 clones, around 84% being singletons. This receptor was taken from a man in his forties with acute or convalescent COVID-19. Material: peripheral blood.

The CDR3 is CASSQEFGGGYTF. The CDR3 bases are TGCGCCAGCAGCCAAGAGTTCGGGGGGGGCTACACCTTC. V and J are TRBV4-1 and TRBJ1-2; a weak D match, TRBD1 (5 bases). This CDR3 is 13 amino acids long. With 0 bases removed from V and 8 bases from J, the gap between germline ends came to 10 bases. Germline CDR1 is MGHRA and CDR2 is YSYEKL.